The 12 T cell receptor beta chains listed next were all sequenced from one sample in a study of PD-1 blockade in classical Hodgkin lymphoma (dated by TCRdb to about 2020). The sample's time point label is to be understood as: cycle 2 day 1 (C2D1) of nivolumab. Every trial patient had relapsed following autologous stem cell transplantation, and prior brentuximab vedotin exposure was what differed among cohorts A, B and C. Library preparation employed the immunoSEQ multiplex PCR assay. Drawn from immuneACCESS, this table holds only the in-frame rearrangements with V and J called that TCRdb kept. Clones are partly lost; checked studies trace under half to an unresolved V gene and leave the rest unexplained. This sample gives about 37,000 clones in total; about 86% of them show up just once. The ten largest make up approximately 7.5% of the sample. The sample was peripheral blood mononuclear cells (PBMCs), taken before the second cycle of nivolumab. The receptors were gathered from a human donor with classical Hodgkin lymphoma.

V gene TRBV27 combines with J gene TRBJ2-3; a weak D match, TRBD2 (5 bases). V was cut by 7 bases and J by 0 bases, with 8 bases left in between. CDR1 is MNHEY, CDR2 SMNVEV, per germline (reference sequence). The CDR3 spans 13 residues. The CDR3 DNA follows: TGTGCCAGCACTGGGAGAAGCACAGATACGCAGTATTTT. Its translation: CASTGRSTDTQYF.

This chain uses TRBV5-1 with TRBJ2-1; the D is unclear. Per the germline V gene, CDR1 is SGHRS and CDR2 is YFSETQ. Between the trimmed V and J ends, which lost 2 bases and 5 bases, there was a span of 11 bases. This CDR3 has 14 amino acids. This CDR3 reads CASSFRADHNEQFF. The CDR3 bases are TGCGCCAGCAGCTTTCGGGCGGATCACAATGAGCAGTTCTTC.

By its share, this clone is medium-sized. The V gene is TRBV5-6, the J gene TRBJ1-2; tentatively, D is TRBD1 (5 bases). CDR1 is SGHDT, CDR2 YYEEEE, per germline. Trimming left V 2 bases short and J 4 bases short, with 12 bases between. The CDR3 spans 14 residues. CDR3 sequence (DNA): TGTGCCAGCAGCTTTAGTTCGGGGACCTATGGCTACACCTTC. This sequence encodes CASSFSSGTYGYTF. The entire variable domain, with the rest obtained from reference TRBV5-6 and TRBJ1-2, is as follows: DAGVTQSPTHLIKTRGQQVTLRCSPKSGHDTVSWYQQALGQGPQFIFQYYEEEERQRGNFPDRFSGHQFPNYSSELNVNALLLGDSALYLCASSFSSGTYGYTFGSGTRLTVV.

The gene calls are TRBV6-6 and TRBJ1-2; D gene unclear. Trimming removed 4 bases from V and 7 bases from J, with 16 bases in between. CDR3 length equals 14 residues. Germline V CDR1 and CDR2: MNHNY, SVGAGI (reference sequence). Here the CDR3 reads CASSFSLGMGGYTF. DNA of the CDR3: TGTGCCAGCAGTTTCTCCCTCGGGATGGGTGGCTACACCTTC.

The chain carries TRBV5-1 and TRBJ2-7; D gene ambiguous. Germline V gene lookup returns CDR1 SGHRS and CDR2 YFSETQ. CDR3 size: 11 residues. V gave up 1 base and J gave up 10 bases, with 9 bases separating them. CDR3 residues: CASSLNRNQYF. The CDR3 coding sequence is TGCGCCAGCAGCTTGAATCGAAACCAGTACTTC.

The chain combines TRBV7-9 with TRBJ1-1, with 7 bases lining up with TRBD1. Germline V CDR1 and CDR2: SEHNR, FQNEAQ (reference sequence). V dropped 4 bases and J dropped 2; count of bases not matched to a gene: 7. The CDR3 is 15 residues long. The CDR3 reads CASSSSRDRNTEAFF. The CDR3 DNA follows: TGTGCCAGCAGCTCGTCCCGGGACAGAAACACTGAAGCTTTCTTT.

The chain carries TRBV19 and TRBJ2-2, with D unresolved. This CDR3 comprises 15 residues. Trimming stripped 8 bases from V and 3 bases from J, with 16 bases between. From germline, CDR1 is LNHDA and CDR2 SQIVND (reference sequence). The CDR3 is CASSSGEQDTGELFF. The CDR3 DNA reads TGTGCCAGTTCCTCGGGCGAGCAAGACACCGGGGAGCTGTTTTTT.

The chain combines TRBV9 with TRBJ2-3; D ambiguous. This CDR3 has 15 amino acids. V lost 0 bases and J 4 bases, leaving 12 bases between the germline ends. CDR1 is SGDLS, CDR2 YYNGEE, per germline. The CDR3 region has the DNA TGTGCCAGCAGCGTAGGGCACCGGAGTTCAGATACGCAGTATTTT. Its protein is CASSVGHRSSDTQYF. The full variable domain, rest sourced from reference TRBV9 and TRBJ2-3, is DSGVTQTPKHLITATGQRVTLRCSPRSGDLSVYWYQQSLDQGLQFLIQYYNGEERAKGNILERFSAQQFPDLHSELNLSSLELGDSALYFCASSVGHRSSDTQYFGPGTRLTVL.

The gene calls are TRBV20-1 and TRBJ2-2; D call uncertain. V lost 5 bases to trimming and J lost 5 bases, with 6 bases between them. CDR1 and CDR2 from the germline V gene are DFQATT and SNEGSKA (reference sequence). CDR3 length: 11 residues. Here the CDR3 DNA reads TGCAGTGCTCGTTATACCGGGGAGCTGTTTTTT. This gives the protein CSARYTGELFF.

This chain connects TRBV5-6 to TRBJ2-7, with a possible D match to TRBD2 (6 bases). Trimming removed 1 base from V and 0 bases from J, with 14 bases in between. This CDR3 is 16 amino acids long. Germline CDR1 and CDR2: SGHDT and YYEEEE. DNA of the CDR3: TGTGCCAGCAGCTTGTATGTAGCGGACCACTCCTACGAGCAGTACTTC. Translating it yields CASSLYVADHSYEQYF.

The rearrangement joins TRBV9 to TRBJ2-1; D gene uncertain. The germline CDR1 and CDR2 sequences are SGDLS and YYNGEE. Trimming removed 3 bases from V and 2 bases from J, with 12 bases in between. The CDR3 length is 15 residues. CDR3 in DNA: TGTGCCAGCAGCGCGCAAGTAACGGCCTACAATGAGCAGTTCTTC. Translating it yields CASSAQVTAYNEQFF.

The chain combines TRBV7-9 with TRBJ1-4; maybe TRBD1 (6 bases). Germline CDR1 is SEHNR and CDR2 is FQNEAQ (reference sequence). V lost 5 bases, J lost 4 bases, and 11 bases lay in between. The CDR3 has 14 residues. CDR3 loop: CASSPQGFNEKLFF. CDR3 nucleotides: TGTGCCAGCAGCCCACAGGGTTTTAATGAAAAACTGTTTTTT.